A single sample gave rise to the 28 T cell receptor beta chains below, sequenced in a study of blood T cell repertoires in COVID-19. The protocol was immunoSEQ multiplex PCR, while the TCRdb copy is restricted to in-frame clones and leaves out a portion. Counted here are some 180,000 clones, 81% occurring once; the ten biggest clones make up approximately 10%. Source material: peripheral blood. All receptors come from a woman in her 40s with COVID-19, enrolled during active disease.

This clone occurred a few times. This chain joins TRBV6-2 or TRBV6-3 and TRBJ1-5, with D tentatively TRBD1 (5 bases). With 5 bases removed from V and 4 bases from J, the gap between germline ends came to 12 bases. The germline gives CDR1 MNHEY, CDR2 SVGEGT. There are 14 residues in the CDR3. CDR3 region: CASSAGIENQPQHF. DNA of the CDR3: TGTGCCAGCAGTGCAGGGATTGAAAATCAGCCCCAGCATTTT.

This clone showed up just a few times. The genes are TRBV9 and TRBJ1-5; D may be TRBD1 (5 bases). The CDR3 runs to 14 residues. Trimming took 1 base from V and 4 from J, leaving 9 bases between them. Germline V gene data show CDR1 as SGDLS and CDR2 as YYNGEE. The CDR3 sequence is CASSVTGGNQPQHF. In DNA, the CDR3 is TGTGCCAGCAGCGTAACGGGGGGAAATCAGCCCCAGCATTTT. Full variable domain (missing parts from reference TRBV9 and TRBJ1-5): DSGVTQTPKHLITATGQRVTLRCSPRSGDLSVYWYQQSLDQGLQFLIQYYNGEERAKGNILERFSAQQFPDLHSELNLSSLELGDSALYFCASSVTGGNQPQHFGDGTRLSIL.

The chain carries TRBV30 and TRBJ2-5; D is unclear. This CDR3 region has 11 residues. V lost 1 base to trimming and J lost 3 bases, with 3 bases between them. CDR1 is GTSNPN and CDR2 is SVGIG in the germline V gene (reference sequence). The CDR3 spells CAWSAKETQYF. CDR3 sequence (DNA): TGTGCCTGGAGTGCAAAAGAGACCCAGTACTTC.

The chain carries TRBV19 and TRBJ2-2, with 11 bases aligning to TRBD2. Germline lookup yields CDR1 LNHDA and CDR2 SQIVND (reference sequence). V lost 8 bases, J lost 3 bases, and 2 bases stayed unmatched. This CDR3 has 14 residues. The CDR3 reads CASVGLADTGELFF. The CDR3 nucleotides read TGTGCCAGTGTGGGACTAGCGGACACCGGGGAGCTGTTTTTT.

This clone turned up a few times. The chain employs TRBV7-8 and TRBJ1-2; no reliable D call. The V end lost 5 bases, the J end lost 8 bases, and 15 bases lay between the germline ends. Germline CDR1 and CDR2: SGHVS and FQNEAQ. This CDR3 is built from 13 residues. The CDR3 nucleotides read TGTGCCAGCAGCCCTCGGGAGGCTGGAGGCTACACCTTC. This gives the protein CASSPREAGGYTF.

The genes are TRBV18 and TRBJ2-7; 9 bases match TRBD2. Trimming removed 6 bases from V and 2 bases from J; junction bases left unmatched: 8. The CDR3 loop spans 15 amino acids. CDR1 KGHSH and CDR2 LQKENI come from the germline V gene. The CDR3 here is CASSPGVAGAYEQYF. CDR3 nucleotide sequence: TGTGCCAGCTCCCCCGGGGTAGCGGGAGCCTACGAGCAGTACTTC.

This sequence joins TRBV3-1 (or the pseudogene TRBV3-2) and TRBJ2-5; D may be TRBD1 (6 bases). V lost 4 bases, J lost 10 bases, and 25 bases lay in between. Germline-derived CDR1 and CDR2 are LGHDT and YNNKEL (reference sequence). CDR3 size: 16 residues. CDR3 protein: CASSPTQQGPGWDQYF. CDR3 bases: TGTGCCAGCAGCCCCACCCAGCAGGGGCCCGGCTGGGACCAGTACTTC.

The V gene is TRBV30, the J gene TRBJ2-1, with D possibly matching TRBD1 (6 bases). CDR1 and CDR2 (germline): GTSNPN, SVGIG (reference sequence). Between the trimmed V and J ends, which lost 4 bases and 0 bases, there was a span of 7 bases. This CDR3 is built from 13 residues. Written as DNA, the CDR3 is TGTGCCTGGACGGACAGCTCCTACAATGAGCAGTTCTTC. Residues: CAWTDSSYNEQFF.

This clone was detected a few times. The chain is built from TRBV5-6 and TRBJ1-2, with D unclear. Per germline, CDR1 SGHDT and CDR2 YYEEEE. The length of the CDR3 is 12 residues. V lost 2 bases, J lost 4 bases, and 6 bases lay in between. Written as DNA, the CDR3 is TGTGCCAGCAGCTTAACCGGCTATGGCTACACCTTC. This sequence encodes CASSLTGYGYTF.

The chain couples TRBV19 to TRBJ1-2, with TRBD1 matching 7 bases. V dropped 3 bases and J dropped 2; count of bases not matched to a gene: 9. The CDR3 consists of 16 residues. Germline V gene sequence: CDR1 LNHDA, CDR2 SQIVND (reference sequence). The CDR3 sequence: CASSMAFRDSNYGYTF. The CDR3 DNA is TGTGCCAGTAGTATGGCCTTCCGGGACAGCAACTATGGCTACACCTTC. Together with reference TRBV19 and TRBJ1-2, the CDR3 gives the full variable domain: DGGITQSPKYLFRKEGQNVTLSCEQNLNHDAMYWYRQDPGQGLRLIYYSQIVNDFQKGDIAEGYSVSREKKESFPLTVTSAQKNPTAFYLCASSMAFRDSNYGYTFGSGTRLTVV.

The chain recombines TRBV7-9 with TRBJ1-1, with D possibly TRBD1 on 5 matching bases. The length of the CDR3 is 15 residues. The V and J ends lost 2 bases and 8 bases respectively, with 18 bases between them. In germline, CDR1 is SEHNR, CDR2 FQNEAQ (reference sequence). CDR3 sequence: CASSLPIDMGLEAFF. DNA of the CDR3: TGTGCCAGCAGCTTACCGATTGACATGGGGCTGGAAGCTTTCTTT.

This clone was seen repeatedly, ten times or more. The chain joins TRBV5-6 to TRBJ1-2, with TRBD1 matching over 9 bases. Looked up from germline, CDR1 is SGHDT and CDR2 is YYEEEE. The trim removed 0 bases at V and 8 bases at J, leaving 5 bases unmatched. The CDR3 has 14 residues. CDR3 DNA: TGTGCCAGCAGCTTGGTTGGGACAGGGTTGGGCTACACCTTC. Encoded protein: CASSLVGTGLGYTF.

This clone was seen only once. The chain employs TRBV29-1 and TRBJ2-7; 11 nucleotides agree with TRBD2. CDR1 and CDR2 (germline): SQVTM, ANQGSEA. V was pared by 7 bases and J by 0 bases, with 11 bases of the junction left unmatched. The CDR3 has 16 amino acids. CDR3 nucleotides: TGCAGCGCCGCCGGGACTAGCGGCTTTAGCTCCTACGAGCAGTACTTC. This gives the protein CSAAGTSGFSSYEQYF.

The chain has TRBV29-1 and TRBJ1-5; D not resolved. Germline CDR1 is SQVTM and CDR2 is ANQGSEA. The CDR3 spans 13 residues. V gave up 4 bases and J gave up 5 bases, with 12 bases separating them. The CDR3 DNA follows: TGCAGCGTTGGGATGCGGCCGGATCAGCCCCAGCATTTT. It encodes CSVGMRPDQPQHF.

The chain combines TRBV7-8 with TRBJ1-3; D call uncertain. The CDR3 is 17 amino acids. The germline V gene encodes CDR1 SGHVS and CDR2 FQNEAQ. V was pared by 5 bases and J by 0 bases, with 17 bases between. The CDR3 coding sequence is TGTGCCAGCAGCCCTAGGGCAGGCCGGGGCTCTGGAAACACCATATATTTT. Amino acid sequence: CASSPRAGRGSGNTIYF.

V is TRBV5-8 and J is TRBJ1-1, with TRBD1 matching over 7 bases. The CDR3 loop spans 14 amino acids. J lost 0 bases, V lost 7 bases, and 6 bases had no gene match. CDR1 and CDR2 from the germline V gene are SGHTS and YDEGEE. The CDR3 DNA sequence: TGTGCCAGCTCAGGGACAGCTATGAACACTGAAGCTTTCTTT. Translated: CASSGTAMNTEAFF.

The CDR3 sequence is CASSYSAGAKNIQYF. In DNA, the CDR3 is TGTGCCAGCAGTTACTCGGCGGGAGCCAAAAACATTCAGTACTTC. The V and J genes are TRBV6-5 and TRBJ2-4, with D perhaps matching TRBD2 (5 bases). Trimming removed 0 bases at V and 0 bases at J, with 6 bases between. The CDR3 sequence is 15 residues long. From germline, CDR1 is MNHEY and CDR2 SVGAGI.

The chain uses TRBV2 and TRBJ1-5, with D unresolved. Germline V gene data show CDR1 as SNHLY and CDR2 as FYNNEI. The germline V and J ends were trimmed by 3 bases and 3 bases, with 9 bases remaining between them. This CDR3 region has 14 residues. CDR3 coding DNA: TGTGCCAGCAGTGATGACGGGAACAATCAGCCCCAGCATTTT. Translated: CASSDDGNNQPQHF.

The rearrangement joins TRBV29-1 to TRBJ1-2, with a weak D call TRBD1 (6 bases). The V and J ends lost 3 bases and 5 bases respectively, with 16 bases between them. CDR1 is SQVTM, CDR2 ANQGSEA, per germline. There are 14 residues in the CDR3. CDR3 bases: TGCAGCGTTGACGATGCGCGGACAGCTTATGGCTACACCTTC. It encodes CSVDDARTAYGYTF.

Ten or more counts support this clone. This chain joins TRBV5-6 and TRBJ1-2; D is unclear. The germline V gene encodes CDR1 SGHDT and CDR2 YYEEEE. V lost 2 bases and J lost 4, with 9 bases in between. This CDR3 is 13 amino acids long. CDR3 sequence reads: CASSLFGSYGYTF. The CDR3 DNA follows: TGTGCCAGCAGCTTATTCGGTAGCTATGGCTACACCTTC.

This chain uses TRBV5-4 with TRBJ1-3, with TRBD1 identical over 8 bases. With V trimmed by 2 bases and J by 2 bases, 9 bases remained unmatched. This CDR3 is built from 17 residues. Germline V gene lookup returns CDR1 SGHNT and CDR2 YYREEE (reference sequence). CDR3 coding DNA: TGTGCCAGCAGCTTACTTTCAGGGACAGGCACTGGAAACACCATATATTTT. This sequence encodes CASSLLSGTGTGNTIYF.

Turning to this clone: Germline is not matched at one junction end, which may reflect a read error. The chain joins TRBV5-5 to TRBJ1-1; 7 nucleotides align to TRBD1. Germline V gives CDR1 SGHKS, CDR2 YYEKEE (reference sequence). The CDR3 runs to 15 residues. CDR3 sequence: CASTLTDRANTEAFF. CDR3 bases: TGTGCCAGCACCTTGACTGACAGGGCTAACACTGAAGCTTTCTTT.

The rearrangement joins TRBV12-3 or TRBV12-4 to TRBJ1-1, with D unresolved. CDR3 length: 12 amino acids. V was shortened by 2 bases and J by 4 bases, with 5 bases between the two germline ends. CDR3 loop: CASSLTGTEAFF. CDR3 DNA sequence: TGTGCCAGCAGTTTAACGGGCACTGAAGCTTTCTTT.

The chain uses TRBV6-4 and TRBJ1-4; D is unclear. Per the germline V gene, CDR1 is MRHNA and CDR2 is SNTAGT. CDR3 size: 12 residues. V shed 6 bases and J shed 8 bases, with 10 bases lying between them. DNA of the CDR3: TGTGCCAGCAGGGGAGGGTTCGAAAAACTGTTTTTT. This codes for CASRGGFEKLFF.

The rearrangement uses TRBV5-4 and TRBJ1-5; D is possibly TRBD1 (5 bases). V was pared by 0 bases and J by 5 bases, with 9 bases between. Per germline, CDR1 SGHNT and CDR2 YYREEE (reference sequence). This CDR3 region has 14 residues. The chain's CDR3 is CASSLEGGDQPQHF. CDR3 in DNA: TGTGCCAGCAGCTTGGAAGGAGGGGATCAGCCCCAGCATTTT.

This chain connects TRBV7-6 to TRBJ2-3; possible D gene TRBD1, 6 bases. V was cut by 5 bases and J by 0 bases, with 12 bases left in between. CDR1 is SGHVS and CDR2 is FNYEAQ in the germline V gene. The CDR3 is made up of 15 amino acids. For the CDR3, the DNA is TGTGCCAGCAGCCAAGGGACATCTAGCACAGATACGCAGTATTTT. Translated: CASSQGTSSTDTQYF.

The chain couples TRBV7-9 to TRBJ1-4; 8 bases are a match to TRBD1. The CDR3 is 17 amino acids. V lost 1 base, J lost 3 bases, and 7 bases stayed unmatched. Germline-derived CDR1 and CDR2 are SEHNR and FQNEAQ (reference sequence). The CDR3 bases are TGTGCCAGCAGCTTAGGACAGGGGAACTTTGCTAATGAAAAACTGTTTTTT. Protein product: CASSLGQGNFANEKLFF.

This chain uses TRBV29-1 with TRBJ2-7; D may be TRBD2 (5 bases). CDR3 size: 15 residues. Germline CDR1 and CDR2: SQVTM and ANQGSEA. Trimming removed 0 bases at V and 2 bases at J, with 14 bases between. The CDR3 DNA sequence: TGCAGCGTTGAAGATAAGGTGGCGGGCACCTACGAGCAGTACTTC. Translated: CSVEDKVAGTYEQYF.